In this sample, the clone carrying this T cell receptor beta chain turned up a few times. The antigen is unknown. Each CDR3 protein gets one entry after TCRdb re-called the 5' RACE reads with MiXCR. The table includes roughly 1.6 million distinct CDR3 sequences, about 31% detected once. This sample stems from a study of identical twins. General study findings and limits: Invariant cells of the MAIT and iNKT types might have partly distorted the zero-insertion analyses.

V lost 8 bases, J lost 4 bases, and 5 bases stayed unmatched. Germline V CDR1 and CDR2: MNHEY, SMNVEV (reference sequence). This CDR3 region has 13 residues. This receptor was obtained from a newborn girl in good health. This sequence joins TRBV27 and TRBJ2-3; 8 bases match TRBD1. Material: cord blood. Here the CDR3 reads CASGNRGADTQYF. CDR3 DNA: TGTGCCAGCGGTAACAGGGGGGCAGATACGCAGTATTTT.